The next 27 T cell receptor beta chains were all read from a single sample in a study of CD8+ T cells in alopecia areata. RNA, once extracted, was reverse transcribed into cDNA for use as the sequencing template. Some clones are missing from TCRdb's copy, which holds only in-frame ones; the method was immunoSEQ multiplex PCR. The sample holds 290,000 or so clones, and no clone turns up only once. Cell sorting was performed on pooled cutaneous lymph node cells with CD4, CD8alpha, NKG2D, NKG2ACE and other markers. The sample taken for sequencing was CD4+ T cells sorted from a lymph node. The receptors originated from a C3H/HeJ mouse with alopecia areata. The mouse strain carries the MHC haplotype H2-k.

With regard to this clone: A much bigger clone sits one base away, suggesting this may be a read error. Genes here carry mouse names. Sequencing ends 4 residues short of the CDR3 end; the germline J gene provides the rest. The rearrangement joins TRBV13-1 to TRBJ1-1, with 7 bases identical to TRBD1. V gave up 5 bases and J gave up 4 bases; unmatched junction bases: 2. Germline V gene sequence: CDR1 NSHNY, CDR2 SYGAGN. The CDR3 is 12 amino acids. CDR3 in amino acids: CASRQGTTEVFF. The covered CDR3 bases are TGTGCCAGCAGACAGGGGACCACA.

There are a few counts of this clone. Any gene name here is a mouse gene name. The missing CDR3 end, 4 residues past where the read stops, is filled in from the germline J gene. The chain joins TRBV19 to TRBJ1-1, with D possibly TRBD1 on 5 matching bases. Between the trimmed V and J ends, which lost 3 bases and 0 bases, there was a span of 6 bases. Germline V gene data show CDR1 as FNHDT and CDR2 as SITEND (reference sequence). This CDR3 has 13 amino acids. CDR3 DNA (partial): TGTGCCAGCAGTAAGGGGACAAACACA. It specifies CASSKGTNT. The whole CDR3 is CASSKGTNTEVFF.

On this clone itself: These gene names are mouse names. Read sequence stops 4 residues before the CDR3 end, and the germline J gene provides the missing end. V and J are TRBV19 and TRBJ2-3, with 9 nucleotides matching TRBD1. The junction had 7 bases not matched to a gene; V was cut back by 4 bases and J by 1 base. This CDR3 is built from 16 residues. From germline, CDR1 is FNHDT and CDR2 SITEND (reference sequence). The CDR3 protein is CASSPGTGRGAETLYF. CDR3 DNA (partial): TGTGCCAGCAGTCCCGGGACAGGGAGGGGTGCAGAA.

This clone was detected a few times. Genes here carry mouse names. The read halts 4 residues ahead of the CDR3 end, with the missing end drawn from the germline J gene. The V call is TRBV17, the J call TRBJ2-7, with 8 bases matching TRBD2. The germline V gene has CDR1 MNHDT and CDR2 YYDKIL. V was clipped by 0 bases and J by 2 bases; unmatched bases: 0. The CDR3 runs 14 residues. The covered CDR3 bases are TGTGCTAGCAGTAGAGAGGGGGGGCCCTAT. Translating it yields CASSREGGPY. The full CDR3 protein is CASSREGGPYEQYF.

This clone was counted between two and nine times. The gene symbols are mouse symbols. The CDR3 end lies 3 residues beyond the end of the read and is filled in from the germline J gene. This chain connects TRBV13-1 to TRBJ1-6; 7 nucleotides agree with TRBD1. Being an ORF, TRBJ1-6 has a function that is uncertain. The CDR3 spans 15 residues. The junction had 6 bases not matched to a gene; V was cut back by 5 bases and J by 4 bases. Germline loops: CDR1 NSHNY, CDR2 SYGAGN. The CDR3 loop is CASRGGTAYNSPLYF. The sequenced CDR3 bases are TGTGCCAGCAGAGGCGGGACAGCTTATAATTCGCCC.

Only a few counts were recorded for this clone. Gene labels here are mouse ones. The CDR3 end is not reached by the read, which stops 4 residues before it; the germline J gene fills it in. The chain links TRBV13-3 to TRBJ2-7, with TRBD1 matching over 7 bases. This CDR3 contains 14 residues. The germline gives CDR1 NNHDY, CDR2 SYVADS. CDR3 loop: CASSDVRDSYEQYF. CDR3 bases read: TGTGCCAGCAGTGATGTGCGGGACAGTTAT.

This clone was observed a handful of times. Gene names and germline match the mouse. With the read ending 4 residues before the CDR3 end, the germline J gene is used to fill in that end. The chain uses TRBV19 and TRBJ2-1; 7 bases are a match to TRBD1. Germline assignment: CDR1 FNHDT and CDR2 SITEND (reference sequence). The length of the CDR3 is 14 residues. CDR3 sequence reads: CASRKGDRRAEQFF. The sequenced CDR3 bases are TGTGCCAGCAGAAAAGGGGACAGACGGGCT. The whole variable domain, remainder taken from reference TRBV19 and TRBJ2-1, is GGIITQTPKFLIGQEGQKLTLKCQQNFNHDTMYWYRQDSGKGLRLIYYSITENDLQKGDLSEGYDASREKKSSFSLTVTSAQKNEMAVFLCASRKGDRRAEQFFGPGTRLTVL.

This clone was found a few times. Gene names and germline match the mouse. The read gets to within 4 residues of the CDR3 end, and the germline J gene fills in the rest. The chain carries TRBV19 and TRBJ1-1; TRBD1 is a possible D gene (6 bases). The CDR3 consists of 13 residues. V shed 2 bases and J shed 4 bases, with 9 bases lying between them. Germline V CDR1 and CDR2: FNHDT, SITEND (reference sequence). CDR3 bases read: TGTGCCAGCAGTATGAGGGGGACCACA. It codes for CASSMRGTT. The complete CDR3 reads CASSMRGTTEVFF.

Note on this clone: The gene names given are mouse names. From the germline J gene comes the end of the CDR3, since the read stops 4 residues before it. Additional DNA sequences in this sample encode the identical CDR3. This rearrangement joins TRBV19 to TRBJ2-5; possibly TRBD1 for D (6 bases). The CDR3 covers 11 residues. CDR1 is FNHDT and CDR2 is SITEND in the germline V gene (reference sequence). The covered CDR3 bases are TGTGCCAGCAGCGACAGGGAC. Its protein is CASSDRD. The full CDR3 is CASSDRDTQYF.

Worth noting for this clone: Germline and genes here are mouse. With the read ending 4 residues before the CDR3 end, the germline J gene is used to fill in that end. The identical CDR3 is also encoded by other nucleotide sequences in the sample. The rearrangement joins TRBV1 to TRBJ2-2; TRBD2 matches 7 bases. V was pared by 0 bases and J by 0 bases, with 7 bases of the junction left unmatched. The V gene's germline CDR1 is NSQYPW and CDR2 LRSPGD (reference sequence). This CDR3 has 18 amino acids. The CDR3 loop reads CTCSADLGWGSNTGQLYF. The covered CDR3 bases are TGCACCTGCAGTGCAGATCTCGGCTGGGGGTCAAACACCGGG.

Points on this clone: Mouse names are used for the genes. The read halts 4 residues ahead of the CDR3 end, with the missing end drawn from the germline J gene. The chain uses TRBV13-3 and TRBJ2-3; 8 bases agree with TRBD1. The CDR3 is 15 residues long. The junction had 2 bases not matched to a gene; V was cut back by 2 bases and J by 0 bases. Germline V lookup: CDR1 NNHDY, CDR2 SYVADS. Partial CDR3 DNA: TGTGCCAGCAGTGAACAGGGGGGTAGTGCAGAA. Its translation is CASSEQGGSAE. In full, the CDR3 reads CASSEQGGSAETLYF.

This clone was observed a handful of times. The germline and genes are mouse ones. The read gets to within 4 residues of the CDR3 end, and the germline J gene fills in the rest. The sample holds other DNA sequences that translate to the same CDR3. The chain employs TRBV13-2 and TRBJ2-2, with 11 bases fitting TRBD2. CDR1 is NNHNN and CDR2 is SYGAGS in the germline V gene (reference sequence). The CDR3 extends over 15 amino acids. V gave up 5 bases and J gave up 1 base; unmatched junction bases: 1. The CDR3 bases that were read are TGTGCCAGCGGAGGACTGGGGGGAAACACCGGG. It codes for CASGGLGGNTG. The CDR3 in its entirety is CASGGLGGNTGQLYF.

As regards this clone: Genes here carry mouse names. The read falls 4 residues short of the CDR3 end, and the missing part is taken from the germline J gene. The same CDR3 is also encoded by other DNA sequences in this sample. The chain joins TRBV1 to TRBJ2-7; TRBD1 matches 10 bases. Per the germline V gene, CDR1 is NSQYPW and CDR2 is LRSPGD (reference sequence). The CDR3 has 15 amino acids. The V segment lost 4 bases and the J segment 0 bases; nucleotides outside the gene matches: 3. CDR3 region: CTCSGTGGSSYEQYF. Partial CDR3 DNA: TGCACCTGCAGTGGGACAGGGGGAAGCTCCTAT.

A remark on this clone: Gene and germline names: mouse. Coverage ceases 4 residues before the CDR3 finishes, and the germline J gene fills in the end. The chain carries TRBV19 and TRBJ2-5; a possible D gene is TRBD2 (7 bases). The CDR3 covers 15 residues. V was clipped by 1 base and J by 2 bases, with 11 bases between them. Germline lookup yields CDR1 FNHDT and CDR2 SITEND (reference sequence). The CDR3 protein is CASSITGGGQDTQYF. CDR3 bases read: TGTGCCAGCAGTATAACGGGGGGCGGCCAAGAC.

Comment on this clone: The germline and genes are mouse ones. The read gets to within 4 residues of the CDR3 end, and the germline J gene fills in the rest. The gene calls are TRBV1 and TRBJ1-1; TRBD1 aligns across 9 bases. The CDR3 is 12 amino acids. Germline V gene sequence: CDR1 NSQYPW, CDR2 LRSPGD (reference sequence). This chain's CDR3 is CTGSRDREEVFF. Incomplete CDR3 DNA: TGCACCGGCTCCCGGGACAGGGAA.

About this clone itself: Mouse gene names and germline throughout. The read stops 4 residues short of the end of the CDR3; the missing end is completed from the germline J gene. The chain joins TRBV13-3 to TRBJ2-5, with 12 bases that match TRBD1. The CDR3 runs 14 residues. Germline assignment: CDR1 NNHDY and CDR2 SYVADS. The DNA read from the CDR3 is TGTGCCAGCAGTCGGGACAGGGGGCCGGAC. Residues: CASSRDRGPD. The CDR3 in full is CASSRDRGPDTQYF.

In this sample, this clone turned up a few times. Germline and genes here are mouse. The missing CDR3 end, 4 residues past where the read stops, is filled in from the germline J gene. This rearrangement joins TRBV19 to TRBJ2-1; possible D gene TRBD1, 6 bases. This CDR3 region has 14 residues. Germline V gene data show CDR1 as FNHDT and CDR2 as SITEND (reference sequence). V shed 5 bases and J shed 3 bases, with 12 bases lying between them. The CDR3 bases that were read are TGTGCCAGCAGGGAGAGGGGGTTCTATGCT. Amino acids: CASRERGFYA. The entire CDR3 protein is CASRERGFYAEQFF.

About this clone: Germline and genes here are mouse. The read stops 4 residues short of the end of the CDR3; the missing end is completed from the germline J gene. V gene TRBV31 combines with J gene TRBJ2-3; D might be TRBD1 (7 bases). Trimming took 0 bases from V and 0 from J, leaving 10 bases between them. This CDR3 comprises 15 residues. CDR1 and CDR2 from the germline V gene are GKSSPN and SITVG. The CDR3 loop is CAWSLRGPSAETLYF. The part of the CDR3 DNA that was read is TGTGCCTGGAGTCTTAGGGGGCCTAGTGCAGAA.

This clone was found a few times. Mouse names are used for the genes. This CDR3 is CASSGRGPGQLYF. CDR3 DNA (partial): TGTGCCAGCAGTGGCAGGGGGCCCGGG. V and J are TRBV13-1 and TRBJ2-2; TRBD1 aligns across 8 bases. The CDR3 goes on 4 residues after the read ends, and that part is filled in from the germline J gene. The J segment lost 6 bases and the V segment lost 3 bases, leaving 1 base of the junction unmatched. The CDR3 length is 13 residues. CDR1 is NSHNY, CDR2 SYGAGN, per germline.

This clone was counted between two and nine times. The genes are named according to mouse. The CDR3 is cut off 4 residues early in the read; its end comes from the germline J gene. The rearrangement uses TRBV1 and TRBJ2-7; 11 bases match TRBD2. V gave up 3 bases and J gave up 0 bases; unmatched junction bases: 4. The germline V gene encodes CDR1 NSQYPW and CDR2 LRSPGD (reference sequence). The CDR3 has 16 residues. CDR3 sequence reads: CTCSAPTGGGSYEQYF. The part of the CDR3 DNA that was read is TGCACCTGCAGTGCCCCGACTGGGGGGGGCTCCTAT.

A word on this clone: Here the gene names and germline are mouse. From the germline J gene comes the end of the CDR3, since the read stops 4 residues before it. Other DNA sequences within the sample encode an identical CDR3. The chain recombines TRBV13-2 with TRBJ1-2; tentatively, D is TRBD1 (5 bases). From germline, CDR1 is NNHNN and CDR2 SYGAGS (reference sequence). CDR3 length equals 14 residues. V lost 1 base and J lost 4, with 11 bases in between. CDR3 loop: CASGDPGRGSDYTF. The sequenced part of the CDR3 DNA is TGTGCCAGCGGTGATCCAGGGAGGGGCTCC.

As regards this clone: Gene names are the mouse ones. CDR3 DNA, as far as it was read: TGTGCCAGCAGCCAAGAGGGACTGGGGGGAGAA. Protein: CASSQEGLGGE. In full, the CDR3 is CASSQEGLGGETLYF. The rearrangement links TRBV5 to TRBJ2-3, with 12 positions matching TRBD2. The sequenced fragment ends 4 residues before the CDR3 boundary, so the rest is inferred from the germline J gene. The germline V gene has CDR1 LGHNA and CDR2 YNLKQL (reference sequence). This CDR3 has 15 amino acids.

Of note for this clone: Gene names follow the mouse nomenclature. The read stops 4 residues short of the end of the CDR3; the missing end is completed from the germline J gene. The chain recombines TRBV13-2 with TRBJ1-1; 7 bases fit TRBD1. The J segment lost 2 bases and the V segment lost 2 bases, leaving 9 bases of the junction unmatched. The V gene's germline CDR1 is NNHNN and CDR2 SYGAGS (reference sequence). CDR3 length: 16 residues. CDR3 region: CASGEGPGTDNTEVFF. The sequenced CDR3 bases are TGTGCCAGCGGTGAAGGGCCGGGGACAGATAACACA.

This clone was observed a handful of times. Gene names and germline match the mouse. The CDR3 is cut off 4 residues early in the read; its end comes from the germline J gene. This rearrangement joins TRBV1 to TRBJ2-3, with TRBD2 identical over 10 bases. After removal of 5 bases from V and 3 bases from J, the junction contained 5 bases not matched to a gene. From germline, CDR1 is NSQYPW and CDR2 LRSPGD (reference sequence). This CDR3 comprises 15 residues. Incomplete CDR3 DNA: TGCACCTGCAGTTCAACTGGGGGGGTGGCAGAA. Amino acid sequence: CTCSSTGGVAE. The full-length CDR3 reads as CTCSSTGGVAETLYF.

This clone has just a few counts. The genes and germline here are from mouse. The CDR3 goes on 4 residues after the read ends, and that part is filled in from the germline J gene. Other DNA sequences in this specimen translate into the identical CDR3. The chain couples TRBV13-3 to TRBJ1-2; the match to TRBD1 covers 7 bases. Germline values: CDR1 NNHDY, CDR2 SYVADS. The CDR3 loop spans 14 amino acids. The trim removed 5 bases at V and 0 bases at J, leaving 4 bases unmatched. The CDR3 DNA, read in part, is TGTGCCAGCAGGCGGGACAGTGCAAACTCC. It is translated as CASRRDSANS. Given in full, the CDR3 is CASRRDSANSDYTF.

As to this clone: Mouse germline and gene names are used. The CDR3 goes on 3 residues after the read ends, and that part is filled in from the germline J gene. This CDR3 is also generated by other DNA sequences in the sample. The V call is TRBV1, the J call TRBJ1-6; D perhaps matches TRBD1 (5 bases). TRBJ1-6 is placed among ORFs of uncertain function. CDR3 length: 15 residues. Germline V gene data show CDR1 as NSQYPW and CDR2 as LRSPGD (reference sequence). Trimming shortened V by 1 base and J by 5 bases, and 9 bases separated the two germline ends. CDR3 amino acids: CTCSAGQGDNSPLYF. The part of the CDR3 DNA that was read is TGCACCTGCAGTGCAGGTCAGGGTGATAATTCGCCC.

Regarding this clone: Genes and germline are mouse. The read ends 4 residues early relative to the CDR3; the germline J gene fills the gap. The chain joins TRBV1 to TRBJ2-7; TRBD1 is a possible D gene (5 bases). The CDR3 spans 14 residues. The ends were cut back, 3 bases at V and 3 bases at J, with 12 bases in the middle. CDR1 NSQYPW and CDR2 LRSPGD come from the germline V gene (reference sequence). The CDR3 protein is CTCSADRKNYEQYF. Incomplete CDR3 DNA: TGCACCTGCAGTGCTGACAGAAAAAACTAT.